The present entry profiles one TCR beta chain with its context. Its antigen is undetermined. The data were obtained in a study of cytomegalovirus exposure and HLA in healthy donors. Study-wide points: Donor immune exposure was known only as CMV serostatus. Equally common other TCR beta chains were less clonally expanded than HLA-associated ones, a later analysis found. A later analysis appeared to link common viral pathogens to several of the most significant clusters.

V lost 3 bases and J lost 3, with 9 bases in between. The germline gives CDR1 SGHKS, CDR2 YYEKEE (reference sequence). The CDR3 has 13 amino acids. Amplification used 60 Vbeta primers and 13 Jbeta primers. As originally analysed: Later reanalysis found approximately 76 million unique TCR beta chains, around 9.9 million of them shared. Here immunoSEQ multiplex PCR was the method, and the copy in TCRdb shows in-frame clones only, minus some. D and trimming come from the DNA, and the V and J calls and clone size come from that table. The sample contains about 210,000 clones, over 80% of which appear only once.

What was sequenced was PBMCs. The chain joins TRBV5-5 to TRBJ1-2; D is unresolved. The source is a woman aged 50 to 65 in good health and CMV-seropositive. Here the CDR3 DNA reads TGTGCCAGCAGCTCTCCAAGCGACTATGGCTACACCTTC. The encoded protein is CASSSPSDYGYTF.